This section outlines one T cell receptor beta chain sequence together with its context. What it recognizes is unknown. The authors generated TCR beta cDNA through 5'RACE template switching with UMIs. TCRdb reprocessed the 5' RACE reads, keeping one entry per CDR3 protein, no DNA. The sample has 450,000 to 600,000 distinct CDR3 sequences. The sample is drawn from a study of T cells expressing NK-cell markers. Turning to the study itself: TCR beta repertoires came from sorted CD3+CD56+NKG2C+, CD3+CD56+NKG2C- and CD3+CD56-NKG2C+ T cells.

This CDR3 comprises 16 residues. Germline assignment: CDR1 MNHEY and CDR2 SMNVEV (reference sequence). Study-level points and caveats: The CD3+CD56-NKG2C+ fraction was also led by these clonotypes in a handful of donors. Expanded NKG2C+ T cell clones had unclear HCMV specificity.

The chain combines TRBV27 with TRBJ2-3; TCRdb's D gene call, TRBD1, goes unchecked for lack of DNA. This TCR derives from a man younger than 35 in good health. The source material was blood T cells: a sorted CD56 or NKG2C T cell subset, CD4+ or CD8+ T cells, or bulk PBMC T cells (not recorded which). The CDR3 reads CASSLRGARSTDTQYF.